The 23 T cell receptor beta chains reported below all come from one sample, sequenced in a study of Graves' ophthalmopathy and Graves' hyperthyroidism. As the template, RNA transcripts were used to amplify TCR beta CDR3 regions. The authors performed first-round RT-PCR with HTBI primers and then a second-round multiplex PCR. TCRdb reanalysed the multiplex PCR reads using MiXCR and keeps one entry per CDR3 protein. The sample contains 560,000 or so distinct CDR3 sequences, about 35% of which appear only once. The sequencing sample was made of peripheral blood or thyroid tissue (not recorded which). The receptors derive from an adult man with Graves' hyperthyroidism.

The chain combines TRBV2 with TRBJ2-6; D is ambiguous. The V gene's germline CDR1 is SNHLY and CDR2 FYNNEI. Trimming cost V 6 bases and J 9 bases, with 6 bases left between them. The CDR3 has 11 residues. In DNA form, the CDR3 reads TGTGCCAGCAGAGTTGACAACGTCCTGACTTTC. As protein: CASRVDNVLTF.

The chain links TRBV27 to TRBJ2-6; no definite D call. Germline lookup yields CDR1 MNHEY and CDR2 SMNVEV (reference sequence). The V gene lost 3 bases and the J gene lost 0 bases, with 12 bases spanning the gap. The CDR3 has 17 amino acids. The CDR3 nucleotides are TGTGCCAGCAGTTTCGAGTGGGTGGTCTCTGGGGCCAACGTCCTGACTTTC. Its protein product is CASSFEWVVSGANVLTF.

CDR3 DNA sequence: TGTGCCAGCAGTGACGGACTAGCACGGGAGACCCAGTACTTC. Translating it yields CASSDGLARETQYF. The rearrangement joins TRBV2 to TRBJ2-5; 8 nucleotides align to TRBD2. V lost 3 bases and J lost 5; bases outside the gene matches: 5. CDR1 is SNHLY and CDR2 is FYNNEI in the germline V gene. This CDR3 is built from 14 residues.

The V gene is TRBV6-5, the J gene TRBJ1-2; TRBD1 matches 8 bases. CDR1 MNHEY and CDR2 SVGAGI come from the germline V gene. The CDR3 consists of 16 residues. V lost 6 bases and J lost 2; bases outside the gene matches: 11. The CDR3 nucleotides are TGTGCCAGCAGCCCCCGGGGGACAGGAGACAACTATGGCTACACCTTC. Residues: CASSPRGTGDNYGYTF.

The rearrangement joins TRBV7-9 to TRBJ2-1, with D perhaps matching TRBD2 (6 bases). This CDR3 spans 14 amino acids. Germline V gene lookup returns CDR1 SEHNR and CDR2 FQNEAQ (reference sequence). V was clipped by 8 bases and J by 8 bases, with 19 bases between them. In DNA form, the CDR3 reads TGTGCCAGCGGTCCGGGGGAACCATACTATGAGCAGTTCTTC. This codes for CASGPGEPYYEQFF.

The sample holds one count of this clonotype. V gene TRBV7-2 combines with J gene TRBJ1-6; D not resolved. The germline gives CDR1 SGHTA, CDR2 FQGNSA. V lost 8 bases and J lost 0, with 17 bases in between. The CDR3 spans 17 residues. The CDR3 here is CASSPEARSSYNSPLHF. Written as DNA, the CDR3 is TGTGCCAGCTCACCAGAAGCCCGCAGCTCCTATAATTCACCCCTCCACTTT. The whole variable domain, remainder taken from reference TRBV7-2 and TRBJ1-6, is GAGVSQSPSNKVTEKGKDVELRCDPISGHTALYWYRQSLGQGLEFLIYFQGNSAPDKSGLPSDRFSAERTGGSVSTLTIQRTQQEDSAVYLCASSPEARSSYNSPLHFGNGTRLTVT.

This clonotype was recorded many times. This chain links TRBV2 with TRBJ2-2; D may be TRBD1 (5 bases). CDR1 and CDR2 (germline): SNHLY, FYNNEI. V was pared by 3 bases and J by 4 bases, with 12 bases between. The CDR3 is made up of 15 amino acids. This CDR3 reads CASSEGRGRTGELFF. CDR3 coding DNA: TGTGCCAGCAGTGAGGGTAGGGGTCGCACCGGGGAGCTGTTTTTT. Looking up the rest from reference TRBV2 and TRBJ2-2 gives the full variable domain: EPEVTQTPSHQVTQMGQEVILRCVPISNHLYFYWYRQILGQKVEFLVSFYNNEISEKSEIFDDQFSVERPDGSNFTLKIRSTKLEDSAMYFCASSEGRGRTGELFFGEGSRLTVL.

This clonotype was counted at least ten times. This rearrangement joins TRBV29-1 to TRBJ1-1; D not certain. Between the trimmed V and J ends, which lost 4 bases and 4 bases, there was a span of 13 bases. Per the germline V gene, CDR1 is SQVTM and CDR2 is ANQGSEA. The CDR3 sequence is 13 residues long. The CDR3: CSVVGRTGTEAFF. The CDR3 DNA sequence: TGCAGCGTTGTCGGGAGAACGGGCACTGAAGCTTTCTTT.

This clonotype was observed at least ten times. One end of the junction is discordant with germline, which a read error may explain. The V gene is TRBV12-3 or TRBV12-4, the J gene TRBJ2-7; 9 nucleotides match TRBD1. CDR3 size: 14 residues. This chain's CDR3 is CASSRGDRAYEQYF. CDR3 bases: TGCGCCAGCAGCCGAGGGGACAGGGCTTACGAGCAGTACTTC.

V and J are TRBV10-3 and TRBJ1-1; 7 bases agree with TRBD1. This CDR3 comprises 15 residues. Germline V gene data show CDR1 as ENHRY and CDR2 as SYGVKD. Losses at the gene ends were 10 bases for V and 2 bases for J; bases not matched to a gene: 13. CDR3 nucleotide sequence: TGTGCCACCACAGGGGTCGGCTCTGGAAACACTGAAGCTTTCTTT. It encodes CATTGVGSGNTEAFF.

J is TRBJ2-7 and V is TRBV7-9; no clear D gene. In germline, CDR1 is SEHNR, CDR2 FQNEAQ (reference sequence). CDR3 size: 16 residues. V lost 1 base, J lost 2 bases, and 15 bases lay in between. The CDR3 region is CASSLEMPTATYEQYF. CDR3 DNA sequence: TGTGCCAGCAGCTTAGAGATGCCGACGGCCACCTACGAGCAGTACTTC.

This clonotype was recorded once. The CDR3 here is CSARDRDIHEQYF. DNA for the CDR3: TGCAGTGCTAGAGATCGGGACATCCACGAGCAGTACTTC. The rearrangement joins TRBV20-1 to TRBJ2-7, with a tentative D call TRBD1 (6 bases). The germline CDR1 and CDR2 sequences are DFQATT and SNEGSKA (reference sequence). This CDR3 spans 13 amino acids. V was pared by 0 bases and J by 5 bases, with 11 bases between.

This clonotype occurred a few times. This chain connects TRBV7-2 to TRBJ2-5, with 16 bases aligning to TRBD2. Germline loops: CDR1 SGHTA, CDR2 FQGNSA. This CDR3 is 18 amino acids long. J lost 4 bases, V lost 4 bases, and 9 bases had no gene match. The CDR3 region has the DNA TGTGCCAGCAGCTCCGGGACTAGCGGGGGGGCCGTTGGAGAGACCCAGTACTTC. Translated: CASSSGTSGGAVGETQYF.

A remark on this clonotype: This may come from a read error, since a much larger clone is one base off. This chain uses TRBV14 with TRBJ2-5; D is unresolved. The V gene's germline CDR1 is SGHDN and CDR2 FVKESK. The CDR3 sequence is 16 residues long. The CDR3 coding sequence is TGTGCCAGCAGCCAATTAGGTCAGGTTTGGCAAGAGACCCAGTGCTTC. Its protein is CASSQLGQVWQETQCF.

The rearrangement uses TRBV9 and TRBJ2-6; 9 bases agree with TRBD1. Germline V gene sequence: CDR1 SGDLS, CDR2 YYNGEE. This CDR3 has 11 residues. J gave up 15 bases and V 4 bases, and 2 bases lay outside the gene matches. This chain's CDR3 is CASSPGQGLTF. CDR3 in DNA: TGTGCCAGCAGCCCGGGACAGGGCCTGACTTTC. The full variable domain, with the rest looked up from reference TRBV9 and TRBJ2-6, is DSGVTQTPKHLITATGQRVTLRCSPRSGDLSVYWYQQSLDQGLQFLIQYYNGEERAKGNILERFSAQQFPDLHSELNLSSLELGDSALYFCASSPGQGLTFGAGSRLTVL.

This chain connects TRBV20-1 to TRBJ2-1; 12 bases agree with TRBD2. CDR3 size: 13 residues. The V and J ends lost 7 bases and 5 bases, in that order; junction bases with no gene match: 3. Germline V gives CDR1 DFQATT, CDR2 SNEGSKA (reference sequence). This CDR3 reads CSVTSGGNNEQFF. The CDR3 bases are TGCAGTGTTACTAGCGGGGGGAACAATGAGCAGTTCTTC.

This clonotype was counted ten times or more. This chain connects TRBV2 to TRBJ1-2; D is possibly TRBD1 (5 bases). The CDR3 extends over 12 amino acids. The germline gives CDR1 SNHLY, CDR2 FYNNEI. Between the trimmed V and J ends, which lost 7 bases and 6 bases, there was a span of 12 bases. The CDR3 spells CASIPGTDGYTF. For the CDR3, the DNA is TGTGCCAGCATCCCAGGGACGGATGGCTACACCTTC. The variable domain in full, completed from reference TRBV2 and TRBJ1-2, reads EPEVTQTPSHQVTQMGQEVILRCVPISNHLYFYWYRQILGQKVEFLVSFYNNEISEKSEIFDDQFSVERPDGSNFTLKIRSTKLEDSAMYFCASIPGTDGYTFGSGTRLTVV.

This clonotype was detected a few times. The gene calls are TRBV28 and TRBJ1-5; D possibly corresponds to TRBD1 (5 bases). Germline CDR1 reads MDHEN; CDR2 reads SYDVKM. Trimming removed 2 bases from V and 6 bases from J, with 14 bases in between. The CDR3 covers 15 residues. Here the CDR3 DNA reads TGTGCCAGCAGTTTAACCGGGGGGAGGCGTCAGCCCCAGCATTTT. Translation: CASSLTGGRRQPQHF.

The sample holds many counts of this clonotype. J is TRBJ2-7 and V is TRBV12-5; D gene uncertain. Germline values: CDR1 LGHNT, CDR2 FRNRAP. CDR3 length equals 13 residues. V was clipped by 3 bases and J by 0 bases, with 6 bases between them. Written as DNA, the CDR3 is TGTGCTAGTGGTTTCTCGAGCTCCTACGAGCAGTACTTC. This sequence encodes CASGFSSSYEQYF.

This chain uses TRBV24-1 with TRBJ2-5, with 8 bases aligning to TRBD2. Gene TRBJ2-1 matches the end of the DNA better, so the J call may be wrong. This CDR3 spans 16 amino acids. Germline CDR1 and CDR2: KGHDR and SFDVKD. The CDR3: CATSDLGSGGLGEQFF. In DNA form, the CDR3 reads TGTGCCACCAGTGATTTGGGCAGCGGGGGCCTCGGGGAGCAGTTCTTC.

Notes on this clonotype: One junction end disagrees with the germline gene, perhaps due to a read error. The chain combines TRBV10-3 with TRBJ2-5; D remains unclear. This CDR3 has 14 residues. Germline values: CDR1 ENHRY, CDR2 SYGVKD. CDR3 residues: CAIRGIGYQEIQYF. For the CDR3, the DNA is TGTGCCATCAGGGGGATAGGGTACCAAGAGATCCAGTACTTC.

This clonotype occurred many times. The V call is TRBV7-9, the J call TRBJ2-7, with 11 bases lining up with TRBD2. Germline V gives CDR1 SEHNR, CDR2 FQNEAQ (reference sequence). The CDR3 is 18 residues long. With V trimmed by 0 bases and J by 0 bases, 7 bases remained unmatched. CDR3 loop: CASSLALAGGLSSYEQYF. CDR3 in DNA: TGTGCCAGCAGCTTAGCGCTAGCGGGAGGCTTAAGCTCCTACGAGCAGTACTTC.

The chain combines TRBV9 with TRBJ1-5; no reliable D call. This CDR3 is 15 amino acids long. V shed 0 bases and J shed 0 bases, with 7 bases lying between them. Germline values: CDR1 SGDLS, CDR2 YYNGEE. CDR3 region: CASSVGGNSNQPQHF. Written as DNA, the CDR3 is TGTGCCAGCAGCGTAGGGGGAAATAGCAATCAGCCCCAGCATTTT.